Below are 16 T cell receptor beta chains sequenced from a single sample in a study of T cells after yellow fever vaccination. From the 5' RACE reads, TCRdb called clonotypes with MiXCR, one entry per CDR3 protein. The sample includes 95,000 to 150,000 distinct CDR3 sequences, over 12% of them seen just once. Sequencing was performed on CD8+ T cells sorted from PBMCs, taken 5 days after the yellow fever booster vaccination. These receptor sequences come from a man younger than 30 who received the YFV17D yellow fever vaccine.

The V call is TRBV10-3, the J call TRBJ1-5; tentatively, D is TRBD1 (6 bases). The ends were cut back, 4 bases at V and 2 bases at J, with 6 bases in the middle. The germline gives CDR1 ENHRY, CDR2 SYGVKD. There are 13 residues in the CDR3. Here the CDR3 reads CAISAGGNQPQHF. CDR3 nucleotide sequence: TGTGCCATCAGTGCAGGGGGCAATCAGCCCCAGCATTTT.

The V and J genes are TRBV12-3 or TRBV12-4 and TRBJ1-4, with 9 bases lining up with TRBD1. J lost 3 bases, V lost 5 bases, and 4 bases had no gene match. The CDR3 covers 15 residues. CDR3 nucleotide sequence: TGTGCCAGCAGTCCGCACAGGGGGCCTAATGAAAAACTGTTTTTT. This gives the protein CASSPHRGPNEKLFF.

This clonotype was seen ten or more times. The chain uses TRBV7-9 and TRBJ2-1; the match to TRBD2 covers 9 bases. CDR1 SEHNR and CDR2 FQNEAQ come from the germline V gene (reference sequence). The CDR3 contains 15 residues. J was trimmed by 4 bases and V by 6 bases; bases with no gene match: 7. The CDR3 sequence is CASSFSGGAYNEQFF. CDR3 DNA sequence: TGTGCCAGCAGTTTTAGCGGGGGCGCATACAATGAGCAGTTCTTC.

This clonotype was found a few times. CDR3 region: CASSRTGRLNTEAFF. The CDR3 nucleotides are TGTGCCAGCTCCCGGACAGGGAGATTGAACACTGAAGCTTTCTTT. This chain links TRBV2 with TRBJ1-1; 8 bases align to TRBD1. The CDR3 runs to 15 residues. The germline CDR1 and CDR2 sequences are SNHLY and FYNNEI. With V trimmed by 8 bases and J by 0 bases, 8 bases remained unmatched. Using reference TRBV2 and TRBJ1-1 for the parts outside the CDR3, the full variable domain is EPEVTQTPSHQVTQMGQEVILRCVPISNHLYFYWYRQILGQKVEFLVSFYNNEISEKSEIFDDQFSVERPDGSNFTLKIRSTKLEDSAMYFCASSRTGRLNTEAFFGQGTRLTVV.

CDR3 in DNA: TGTGCCAGCAGCTTAGTTGGGACACCCTTCAGCTACAATGAGCAGTTCTTC. Amino acid sequence: CASSLVGTPFSYNEQFF. The chain carries TRBV7-2 and TRBJ2-1, with D perhaps matching TRBD1 (6 bases). V shed 1 base and J shed 3 bases, with 16 bases lying between them. CDR1 and CDR2 (germline): SGHTA, FQGNSA. The CDR3 has 17 amino acids.

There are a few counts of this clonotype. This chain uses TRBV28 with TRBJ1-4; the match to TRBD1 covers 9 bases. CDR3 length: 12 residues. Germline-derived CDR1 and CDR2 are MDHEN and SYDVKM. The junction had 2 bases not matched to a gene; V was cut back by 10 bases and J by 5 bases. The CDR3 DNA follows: TGTGCCACACAGGGGGCGAATGAAAAACTGTTTTTT. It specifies CATQGANEKLFF.

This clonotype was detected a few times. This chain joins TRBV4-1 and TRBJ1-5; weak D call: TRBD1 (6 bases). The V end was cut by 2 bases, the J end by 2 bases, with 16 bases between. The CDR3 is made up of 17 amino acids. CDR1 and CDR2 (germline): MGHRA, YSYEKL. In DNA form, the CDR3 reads TGCGCCAGCAGCCAACGGTCAGGGGTTTTAGGCAATCAGCCCCAGCATTTT. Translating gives CASSQRSGVLGNQPQHF.

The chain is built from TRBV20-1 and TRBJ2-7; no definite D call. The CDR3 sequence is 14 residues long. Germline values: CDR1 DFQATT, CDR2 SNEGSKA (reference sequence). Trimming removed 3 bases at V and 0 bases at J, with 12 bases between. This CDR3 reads CSASGLESSYEQYF. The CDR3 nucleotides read TGCAGTGCTAGCGGGCTTGAAAGCTCCTACGAGCAGTACTTC.

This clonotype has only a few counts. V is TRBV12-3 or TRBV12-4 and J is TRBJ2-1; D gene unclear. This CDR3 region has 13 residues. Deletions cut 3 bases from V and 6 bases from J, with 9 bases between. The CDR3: CASSFEYGNEQFF. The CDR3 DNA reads TGTGCCAGCAGTTTTGAGTACGGCAATGAGCAGTTCTTC.

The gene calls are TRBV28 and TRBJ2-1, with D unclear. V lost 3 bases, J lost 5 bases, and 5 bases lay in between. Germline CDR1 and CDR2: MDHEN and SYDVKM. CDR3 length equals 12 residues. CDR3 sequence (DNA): TGTGCCAGCAGTTTTTGGGACAATGAGCAGTTCTTC. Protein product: CASSFWDNEQFF.

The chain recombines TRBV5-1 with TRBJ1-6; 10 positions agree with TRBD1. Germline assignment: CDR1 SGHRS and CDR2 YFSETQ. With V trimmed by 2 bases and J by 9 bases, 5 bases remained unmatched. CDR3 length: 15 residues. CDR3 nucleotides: TGCGCCAGCAGCTTAGGGGACAGGGGTTTTTCACCCCTCCACTTT. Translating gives CASSLGDRGFSPLHF.

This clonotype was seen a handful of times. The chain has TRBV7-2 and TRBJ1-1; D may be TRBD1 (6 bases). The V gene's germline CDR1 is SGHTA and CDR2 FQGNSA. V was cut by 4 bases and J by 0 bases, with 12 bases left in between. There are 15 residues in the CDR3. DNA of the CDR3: TGTGCCAGCAGCTCCCACCAGGGGCTGAACACTGAAGCTTTCTTT. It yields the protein CASSSHQGLNTEAFF.

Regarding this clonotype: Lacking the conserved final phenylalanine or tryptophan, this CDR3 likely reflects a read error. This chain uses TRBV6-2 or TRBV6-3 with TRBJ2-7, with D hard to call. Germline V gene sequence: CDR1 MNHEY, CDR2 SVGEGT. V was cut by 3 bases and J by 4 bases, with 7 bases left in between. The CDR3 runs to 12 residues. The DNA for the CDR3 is TGTGCCAGCAGTTATACGGCGTACGAGCAGTACCTC. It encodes CASSYTAYEQYL.

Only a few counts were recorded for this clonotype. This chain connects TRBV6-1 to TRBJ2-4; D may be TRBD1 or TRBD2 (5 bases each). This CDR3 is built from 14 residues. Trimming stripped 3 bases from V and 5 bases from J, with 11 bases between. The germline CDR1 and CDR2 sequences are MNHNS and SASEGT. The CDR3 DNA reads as TGTGCCAGCAGTGACCTGGGACGGGAAAACATTCAGTACTTC. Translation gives CASSDLGRENIQYF.

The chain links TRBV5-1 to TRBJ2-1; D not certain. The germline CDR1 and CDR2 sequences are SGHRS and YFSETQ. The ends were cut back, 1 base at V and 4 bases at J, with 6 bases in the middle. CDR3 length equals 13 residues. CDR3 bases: TGCGCCAGCAGCTTGAATGGATACAATGAGCAGTTCTTC. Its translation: CASSLNGYNEQFF. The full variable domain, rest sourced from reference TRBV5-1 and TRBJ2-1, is KAGVTQTPRYLIKTRGQQVTLSCSPISGHRSVSWYQQTPGQGLQFLFEYFSETQRNKGNFPGRFSGRQFSNSRSEMNVSTLELGDSALYLCASSLNGYNEQFFGPGTRLTVL.

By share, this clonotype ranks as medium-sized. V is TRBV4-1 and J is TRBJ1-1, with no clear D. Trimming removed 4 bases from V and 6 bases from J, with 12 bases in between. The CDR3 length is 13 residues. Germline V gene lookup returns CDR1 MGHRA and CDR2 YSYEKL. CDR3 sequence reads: CASSPREVAEAFF. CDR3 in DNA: TGCGCCAGCAGCCCTAGGGAGGTGGCTGAAGCTTTCTTT.